This T cell receptor beta chain was sequenced in a study of OX40 agonist ivuxolimab in advanced cancers. This table comes from immunoSEQ multiplex PCR, and its TCRdb copy is limited to in-frame clones, with some not included. Of 55,000 to 65,000 clones listed, around 93% are singletons. Trimming at V came to 7 bases and at J to 4 bases, leaving 4 bases not matched to a gene. This CDR3 spans 13 amino acids. CDR1 and CDR2 from the germline V gene are LNHDA and SQIVND (reference sequence). V and J are TRBV19 and TRBJ1-5; 7 nucleotides align to TRBD1. This TCR derives from an adult with an advanced solid tumor such as melanoma, head and neck, liver or kidney cancer. This sample comprised CD4+ or CD8+ T cells sorted from blood, obtained in a trial of the OX40 agonist ivuxolimab. The CDR3 coding sequence is TGTGCCAGTATAGGGGGCCAAAATCAGCCCCAGCATTTT. Translation gives CASIGGQNQPQHF.